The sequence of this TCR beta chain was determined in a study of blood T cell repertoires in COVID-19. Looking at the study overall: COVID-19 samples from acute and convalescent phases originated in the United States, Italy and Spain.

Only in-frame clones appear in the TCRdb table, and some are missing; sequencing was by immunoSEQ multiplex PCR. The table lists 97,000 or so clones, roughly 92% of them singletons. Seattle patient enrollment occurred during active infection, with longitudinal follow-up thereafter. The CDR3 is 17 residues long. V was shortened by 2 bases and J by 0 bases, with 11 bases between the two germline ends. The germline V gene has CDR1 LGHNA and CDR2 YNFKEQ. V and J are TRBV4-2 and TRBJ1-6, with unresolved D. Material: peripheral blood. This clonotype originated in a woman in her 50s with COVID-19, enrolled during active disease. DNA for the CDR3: TGTGCCAGCAGCCAATTGAGCGGGAGCTCCTATAATTCACCCCTCCACTTT. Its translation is CASSQLSGSSYNSPLHF.